The 19 T cell receptor beta chains below all came from one sample that was sequenced in a study of identical twins. Each CDR3 protein is one row after TCRdb ran MiXCR on the 5' RACE reads. The repertoire holds some 1,600,000 distinct CDR3 sequences, with under 35% as singletons. The sample consisted of cord blood. The receptors shown here come from a newborn girl in good health.

The rearrangement joins TRBV3-1 to TRBJ1-1, with a tentative D call TRBD1 (5 bases). Trimming shortened V by 5 bases and J by 11 bases, and 18 bases separated the two germline ends. From germline, CDR1 is LGHDT and CDR2 YNNKEL (reference sequence). The CDR3 has 13 amino acids. CDR3 protein: CASSGDSPLGAFF. Here the CDR3 DNA reads TGTGCCAGCAGCGGCGACAGTCCTTTGGGGGCTTTCTTT.

In its sample, this clonotype was seen a few times. V gene TRBV5-1 combines with J gene TRBJ2-1; either TRBD1 or TRBD2 may fit D (5 bases each). This CDR3 is built from 14 residues. V lost 0 bases to trimming and J lost 7 bases, with 11 bases between them. The germline CDR1 and CDR2 sequences are SGHRS and YFSETQ. The CDR3 DNA sequence: TGCGCCAGCAGCTTGGGGGGGATTATAAATGAGCAGTTCTTC. Its translation: CASSLGGIINEQFF.

CDR3 loop: CASSQTHPNQYF. CDR3 DNA sequence: TGTGCCAGCAGCCAAACGCACCCAAATCAGTACTTC. This sequence joins TRBV3-1 and TRBJ2-5; D is undetermined. This CDR3 is 12 amino acids long. Germline V gene data show CDR1 as LGHDT and CDR2 as YNNKEL (reference sequence). Trimming stripped 2 bases from V and 11 bases from J, with 12 bases between.

This chain joins TRBV29-1 and TRBJ1-4; D is ambiguous. This CDR3 is built from 13 residues. Per germline, CDR1 SQVTM and CDR2 ANQGSEA. The germline V and J ends were trimmed by 5 bases and 2 bases, with 9 bases remaining between them. CDR3 sequence (DNA): TGCAGCGTTTGGGCCCGGACTAATGAAAAACTGTTTTTT. This translates into CSVWARTNEKLFF.

This clonotype was seen a few times. The chain links TRBV11-2 to TRBJ2-3; 9 nucleotides align to TRBD2. The trim removed 0 bases at V and 7 bases at J, leaving 8 bases unmatched. Germline CDR1 is SGHAT and CDR2 is FQNNGV. The CDR3 loop spans 16 amino acids. The chain's CDR3 is CASSLEIASGMNTQYF. The CDR3 DNA is TGTGCCAGCAGCTTAGAGATCGCTAGCGGGATGAATACGCAGTATTTT.

The rearrangement links TRBV3-1 to TRBJ2-1; TRBD2 agrees at 12 bases. CDR3 size: 18 residues. Per germline, CDR1 LGHDT and CDR2 YNNKEL (reference sequence). The V and J ends lost 4 bases and 5 bases, in that order; junction bases with no gene match: 12. The CDR3 loop is CASSLWLAGGPGHNEQFF. The CDR3 DNA is TGTGCCAGCAGCCTGTGGCTAGCGGGAGGGCCCGGGCACAATGAGCAGTTCTTC.

V is TRBV20-1 and J is TRBJ2-7; 7 bases are shared with TRBD2. Trimming cost V 0 bases and J 1 base; bases outside gene matches: 6. CDR1 is DFQATT, CDR2 SNEGSKA, per germline (reference sequence). This CDR3 is built from 15 residues. This chain's CDR3 is CSARDPAGKSYEQYF. In DNA form, the CDR3 reads TGCAGTGCTAGAGATCCAGCGGGGAAATCCTACGAGCAGTACTTC.

This clonotype was detected a few times. The chain recombines TRBV9 with TRBJ1-2; TRBD1 matches at 8 bases. Trimming at V came to 3 bases and at J to 2 bases, leaving 15 bases not matched to a gene. The germline CDR1 and CDR2 sequences are SGDLS and YYNGEE. The CDR3 has 18 amino acids. The CDR3 bases are TGTGCCAGCAGCGACGTTAACAGGGGGGGGCTCCGGAACTATGGCTACACCTTC. Amino acid sequence: CASSDVNRGGLRNYGYTF.

This clonotype has a handful of counts. The CDR3 is CASSLEPWTSGRKTQYF. The CDR3 bases are TGTGCCAGCAGCTTAGAACCGTGGACTAGCGGGAGGAAGACCCAGTACTTC. V gene TRBV11-2 combines with J gene TRBJ2-5, with 14 positions matching TRBD2. The CDR3 loop spans 17 amino acids. Per the germline V gene, CDR1 is SGHAT and CDR2 is FQNNGV. J lost 6 bases, V lost 0 bases, and 6 bases had no gene match.

The chain has TRBV27 and TRBJ1-6; TRBD1 agrees at 9 bases. V lost 0 bases and J lost 14; bases outside the gene matches: 8. CDR1 is MNHEY, CDR2 SMNVEV, per germline (reference sequence). The CDR3 spans 15 residues. The CDR3 nucleotides are TGTGCCAGCAGTTTATCGGGACAGGGCCTCGGGGCCCTCCACTTT. Its translation: CASSLSGQGLGALHF.

In this sample, this clonotype turned up a few times. The chain links TRBV6-6 to TRBJ1-1; perhaps TRBD1 as D (6 bases). Germline CDR1 and CDR2: MNHNY and SVGAGI (reference sequence). V lost 4 bases, J lost 8 bases, and 11 bases lay in between. The CDR3 is made up of 12 amino acids. The CDR3 nucleotides are TGTGCCAGCAGTTCCCGCCAGGGGGAAGCTTTCTTT. Its protein product is CASSSRQGEAFF.

CDR3: CASSSRTDFEAFF. The CDR3 DNA reads TGTGCCAGCTCATCAAGGACCGATTTTGAAGCTTTCTTT. The chain combines TRBV18 with TRBJ1-1; unclear D gene. Trimming took 5 bases from V and 7 from J, leaving 14 bases between them. Germline V gene data show CDR1 as KGHSH and CDR2 as LQKENI. This CDR3 contains 13 residues.

This clonotype has only a few counts. The chain employs TRBV27 and TRBJ2-3, with 11 nucleotides matching TRBD2. CDR1 is MNHEY and CDR2 is SMNVEV in the germline V gene (reference sequence). This CDR3 has 13 residues. The V and J ends lost 1 base and 13 bases, in that order; junction bases with no gene match: 4. The CDR3 loop is CASSLYGTSGEYF. The CDR3 DNA follows: TGTGCCAGCAGTTTATACGGGACTAGCGGAGAGTATTTT.

This clonotype was recorded a few times. For the CDR3, the DNA is TGCAGTGCTAGTCCATTTAGGAGGACTGAAGCTTTCTTT. Its translation: CSASPFRRTEAFF. The chain combines TRBV20-1 with TRBJ1-1; no clear D gene. V was pared by 3 bases and J by 5 bases, with 13 bases between. The germline V gene encodes CDR1 DFQATT and CDR2 SNEGSKA (reference sequence). There are 13 residues in the CDR3.

The gene calls are TRBV24-1 and TRBJ2-3, with D perhaps matching TRBD2 (6 bases). V lost 3 bases and J lost 6, with 9 bases in between. Germline V lookup: CDR1 KGHDR, CDR2 SFDVKD. CDR3 size: 13 residues. CDR3: CATSDQREDTQYF. In nucleotides, the CDR3 is TGTGCCACCAGTGATCAACGGGAGGATACGCAGTATTTT.

In regard to this clonotype: It may be a read error: a sequence one base away is much more abundant. V and J are TRBV4-1 and TRBJ2-3, with TRBD2 identical over 13 bases. CDR1 and CDR2 (germline): MGHRA, YSYEKL. CDR3 length equals 16 residues. CDR3 in DNA: TGCGCCAGCAGCCAACCACCAGGACTAGCGGGAGATGCGCAGTATTTT. The encoded protein is CASSQPPGLAGDAQYF.

About this clonotype: A single base separates this from a much larger clone, so it may be a read error. The rearrangement joins TRBV29-1 to TRBJ2-5, with a tentative D call TRBD1 (5 bases). Germline V lookup: CDR1 SQVTM, CDR2 ANQGSEA. The CDR3 extends over 14 amino acids. Trimming removed 1 base from V and 11 bases from J, with 20 bases in between. CDR3 sequence (DNA): TGCAGCGTTGAAGGACAGTCGGCTGGCAATGAGCAGTACTTC. This encodes CSVEGQSAGNEQYF.

This clonotype was detected a few times. CDR3 nucleotide sequence: TGTGCCACCAGCGGACGTAGACAGCCCTTCCGCTACGAGCAGTACTTC. Its translation: CATSGRRQPFRYEQYF. The chain combines TRBV15 with TRBJ2-7, with D possibly matching TRBD1 (5 bases). The CDR3 has 16 residues. Deletions cut 5 bases from V and 3 bases from J, with 20 bases between. In germline, CDR1 is LNHNV, CDR2 YYDKDF (reference sequence).

This clonotype occurred many times. V gene TRBV5-1 combines with J gene TRBJ2-7, with 9 bases identical to TRBD1. V lost 4 bases, J lost 2 bases, and 7 bases stayed unmatched. CDR1 is SGHRS, CDR2 YFSETQ, per germline. There are 15 residues in the CDR3. The CDR3 bases are TGCGCCAGCAGCCCGAGGGGACAGGGAACCTACGAGCAGTACTTC. The encoded protein is CASSPRGQGTYEQYF.